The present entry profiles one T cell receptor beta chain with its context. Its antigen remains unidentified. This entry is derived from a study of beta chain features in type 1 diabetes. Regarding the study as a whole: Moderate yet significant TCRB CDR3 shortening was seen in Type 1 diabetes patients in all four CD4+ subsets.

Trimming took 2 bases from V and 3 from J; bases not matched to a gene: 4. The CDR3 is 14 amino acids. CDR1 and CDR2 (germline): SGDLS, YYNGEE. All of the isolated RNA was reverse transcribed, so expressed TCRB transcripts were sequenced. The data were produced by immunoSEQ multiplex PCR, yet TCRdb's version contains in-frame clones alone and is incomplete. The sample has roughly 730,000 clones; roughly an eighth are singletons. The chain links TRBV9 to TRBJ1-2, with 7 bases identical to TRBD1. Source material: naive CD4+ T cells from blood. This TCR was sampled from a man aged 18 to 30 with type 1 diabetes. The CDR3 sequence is CASSVPGQYYGYTF. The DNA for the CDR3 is TGTGCCAGCAGCGTCCCGGGACAGTACTATGGCTACACCTTC.